Listed below are T cell receptor beta chains from one sample, sequenced in a study of identifying expanded T cells in peripheral blood. Some clones are missing from TCRdb's copy, which holds only in-frame ones; the method was immunoSEQ multiplex PCR. The data contain more than 85,000 clones, approximately 88% of them singletons. What was sequenced was blood. The receptors originated from a person between 18 and 75 years old in good health. The CDR3 runs from the conserved cysteine through the conserved F or W. Fields, in order: J gene, clone size, V gene, D gene, CDR3 DNA, CDR3 protein. A D gene is named only where the DNA matches it firmly. The size entry is marked missing in some rows and otherwise reads once, few, many or a size class.

>TRBJ2-5|.|TRBV9|.
TGTGCCAGCAGCCCGAGGACGGGAACACAAGAGACCCAGTACTTC
CASSPRTGTQETQYF
>TRBJ2-2|.|TRBV6-5|.
TGTGCCAGCAGTGCGGGGACAGTAGTCGGGGAGCTGTTTTTT
CASSAGTVVGELFF
>TRBJ2-1|.|TRBV7-7|.
TGTGCCAGCAGCTTAGGGTTCGGACCACAGGATGAGCAGTTCTTC
CASSLGFGPQDEQFF
>TRBJ2-5|.|TRBV18|TRBD2
TGTGCCAGCTCACCACCGTGGACTAGCGGGAGGGAGACCCAGTACTTC
CASSPPWTSGRETQYF
>TRBJ2-7|once|TRBV28|TRBD1
TGTGCCAGCAGTTTATTAGGGCAAAGACAGGGAAAAGGAGAGCAGTACTTC
CASSLLGQRQGKGEQYF
>TRBJ1-3|.|TRBV29-1|.
TGCAGCGTTGAAGATTTTGGGGTCTCTGGAAACACCATATATTTT
CSVEDFGVSGNTIYF
>TRBJ1-5|.|TRBV4-1|.
TGCGCCAGCAGCCAACAGGGTAGCAATCAGCCCCAGCATTTT
CASSQQGSNQPQHF
>TRBJ2-7|.|TRBV6-5|.
TGTGCCAGCAGTTACTCGAGTCAACACCACTCCGAGCAGTACTTC
CASSYSSQHHSEQYF
>TRBJ2-1|.|TRBV5-1|TRBD2
TGCGCCAGCAGCTTGGTTAGCGGGAGCGATGAGCAGTTCTTC
CASSLVSGSDEQFF
>TRBJ1-1|.|TRBV25-1|.
TGTGCCAGCACTCGACGGGACAAAAACACTGAAGCTTTCTTT
CASTRRDKNTEAFF
>TRBJ2-1|.|TRBV5-1|.
TGCGCCAGCAGCCCCCAAGTACCCCCTCACAATGAGCAGTTCTTC
CASSPQVPPHNEQFF
>TRBJ1-5|.|TRBV27|.
TGTGCCAGCAGTTTATCGGGGCAGGCGGTATTAAATCAGCCCCAGCATTTT
CASSLSGQAVLNQPQHF
>TRBJ1-1|.|TRBV2|.
TGTGCCAGCAGTGATACGGGCAAGGGCGGCATGAACACTGAAGCTTTCTTT
CASSDTGKGGMNTEAFF
>TRBJ2-2|.|TRBV7-2|.
TGTGCCAGCAGCTTAGGGGGCGGGACTTCATACACCGGGGAGCTGTTTTTT
CASSLGGGTSYTGELFF
>TRBJ1-5|.|TRBV27|.
TGTGCCAGCAGTTTATCACTCACTGGGCCCCAGCATTTT
CASSLSLTGPQHF
>TRBJ1-1|.|TRBV19|TRBD1
TGTGCCAGTAGTAGGACAGGGTTCGGAGCTTTCTTT
CASSRTGFGAFF
>TRBJ2-5|.|TRBV11-2|.
TGTGCCAGCAGCTTAGAAGGGCCAGACGGCCAAGAGACCCAGTACTTC
CASSLEGPDGQETQYF
>TRBJ2-7|.|TRBV7-8|.
TGTGCCAGCAGCCCCACTCCGGGCCTCTACGAGCAGTACTTC
CASSPTPGLYEQYF
>TRBJ2-6|.|TRBV7-9|.
TGTGCCAGCAGCTCCGTACAGGGTGTGTCACCTGGGGCCAACGTCCTGACTTTC
CASSSVQGVSPGANVLTF
>TRBJ2-6|.|TRBV19|.
TGTGCCAGTAGTATTCCCAGAAGGCCCGGGGCCAACGTCCTGACTTTC
CASSIPRRPGANVLTF
>TRBJ1-4|.|TRBV5-1|.
TGCGCCAGCAGACCGACGCCCTCAACTAATGAAAAACTGTTTTTT
CASRPTPSTNEKLFF
>TRBJ2-7|few|TRBV28|.
TGTGCCAGCAAGGGCAGATTATACGAGCAGTACTTC
CASKGRLYEQYF
>TRBJ2-5|.|TRBV9|.
TGTGCCAGCAGCGTAGGAGGACTCAGACAAGAGACCCAGTACTTC
CASSVGGLRQETQYF
>TRBJ2-3|.|TRBV11-2|.
TGTGCCAGCAGCCTGACACAAAGCACAGATACGCAGTATTTT
CASSLTQSTDTQYF
>TRBJ2-1|.|TRBV9|TRBD2
TGTGCCAGCAGCGTAGAGTGGACTAGGATGTACAATGAGCAGTTCTTC
CASSVEWTRMYNEQFF
>TRBJ2-7|.|TRBV5-1|TRBD2
TGCGCCAGCAGCTTGGCCGGACTAGCAGAACCTAGGTACTTC
CASSLAGLAEPRYF
>TRBJ2-7|few|TRBV6-1|.
TGTGCCAGCAGTGAGTACACTTACGAGCAGTACTTC
CASSEYTYEQYF
>TRBJ2-2|.|TRBV23-1|TRBD1
TGCGCCAGCAGACTAGAAACAGGGGGGTTTCCCGGGGAGCTGTTTTTT
CASRLETGGFPGELFF
>TRBJ1-4|.|TRBV30|TRBD1
TGTGCCTGGAGGGCCCCGGGACAGGGACGGGAAAAACTGTTTTTT
CAWRAPGQGREKLFF
>TRBJ2-7|.|TRBV11-3|.
TGTGCCAGCAGCTTAGGAGCAGGGCCAAACTACGAGCAGTACTTC
CASSLGAGPNYEQYF
>TRBJ2-7|.|TRBV5-6|.
TGTGCCAGCAGCTTTTGGGAAGGCCACGAGCAGTACTTC
CASSFWEGHEQYF
>TRBJ2-3|.|TRBV5-1|TRBD1
TGCGCCAGCAGCCCGTCAGGACAGGGCGCAGATACGCAGTATTTT
CASSPSGQGADTQYF
>TRBJ2-1|.|TRBV29-1|.
TGCAGCACTTACCCCGACAGGAGCTACAATGAGCAGTTCTTC
CSTYPDRSYNEQFF
>TRBJ1-6|.|TRBV6-5|.
TGTGCCAGCAGTTACTCGGGGGAGGTGAATTCACCCCTCCACTTT
CASSYSGEVNSPLHF
>TRBJ2-7|once|TRBV11-2|TRBD1
TGTGCCAGCAGCCAGGGGGCCAGTGCCTACGAGCAGTACTTC
CASSQGASAYEQYF
>TRBJ2-1|.|TRBV7-2|TRBD2
TGTGCCAGCAGCTTAGGAGGTGGGCTAGCGGGAGTTGAGCAGTTCTTC
CASSLGGGLAGVEQFF
>TRBJ1-1|.|TRBV30|TRBD1
TGTGCCTGGAGTGTACAAGGGCAGGGGGCAGGAACTGAAGCTTTCTTT
CAWSVQGQGAGTEAFF
>TRBJ1-2|.|TRBV5-1|.
TGCGCCAGCACCCTTGGTGACAGAATTGAAGGCTACACCTTC
CASTLGDRIEGYTF
>TRBJ1-2|.|TRBV5-6|.
TGTGCCAGCAGTTTTACCCGGTCGGGGGGCTACACCTTC
CASSFTRSGGYTF
>TRBJ2-3|.|TRBV7-3|.
TGTGCCAGCAGCCCGAGTGCAGGGTTCGGAGATACGCAGTATTTT
CASSPSAGFGDTQYF
>TRBJ1-2|.|TRBV28|TRBD1
TGTGCCAGCACATACGGGACAGTTCGAAACTATGGCTACACCTTC
CASTYGTVRNYGYTF
>TRBJ2-7|.|TRBV5-7|.
TGTGCCAGCAGCTCCCGGGGCAGAGGGCCCTACGAGCAGTACTTC
CASSSRGRGPYEQYF
>TRBJ2-2|once|TRBV5-1|TRBD1
TGCGCCAGCTTCACCCCCGCGACAGGGTACACCGGGGAGCTGTTTTTT
CASFTPATGYTGELFF
>TRBJ2-1|.|TRBV28|.
TGTGCCAGCAGTTTTTCTTACAATGAGCAGTTCTTC
CASSFSYNEQFF
>TRBJ1-1|.|TRBV7-9|.
TGTGCCACATCTCAACAGAACACTGAAGCTTTCTTT
CATSQQNTEAFF
>TRBJ2-5|.|TRBV5-1|.
TGCGCCAGCAGCCCGGGGACTGCTCAAGAGACCCAGTACTTC
CASSPGTAQETQYF
>TRBJ1-5|.|TRBV6-1|.
TGTGCCAGCAGTGCGTACAGTGGAAATCAGCCCCAGCATTTT
CASSAYSGNQPQHF
>TRBJ2-3|.|TRBV18|.
TGTGCCAGCTCACCGGTTTTAGAGGGTGCGCAGTATTTT
CASSPVLEGAQYF
>TRBJ2-1|.|TRBV7-9|TRBD2
TGTGCCAGCAGCTTATCAGCGGGGGGGCCCTACAATGAGCAGTTCTTC
CASSLSAGGPYNEQFF
>TRBJ1-6|.|TRBV21-1|.
TGTGCCAGGCTAGGGGGTGGTAATTCACCCCTCCACTTT
CARLGGGNSPLHF
>TRBJ1-5|.|TRBV9|TRBD1
TGTGCCAGCAGCCGGGACAGGGGTTTGGAGCCCCAGCATTTT
CASSRDRGLEPQHF
>TRBJ2-6|.|TRBV7-7|.
TGTGCCAGCAGCTTAGGAGGCCACGCTGGGGCCAACGTCCTGACTTTC
CASSLGGHAGANVLTF
>TRBJ1-1|.|TRBV19|.
TGTGCCAGTAACGATGTCGCGAACACTGAAGCTTTCTTT
CASNDVANTEAFF
>TRBJ2-5|.|TRBV6-6|.
TGTGCCAGCAGTCCCCAGGGGGGGGCAGGGGAGACCCAGTACTTC
CASSPQGGAGETQYF
>TRBJ1-2|.|TRBV19|TRBD1
TGTGCCAGTAGAGCGCAGGGGGTTAACTATGGCTACACCTTC
CASRAQGVNYGYTF
>TRBJ2-1|.|TRBV18|TRBD1
TGTGCCAGCTCACCCGGGACAGGAATTTACAATGAGCAGTTCTTC
CASSPGTGIYNEQFF
>TRBJ1-1|.|TRBV6-6|.
TGTGCCACCGGCCCCACGGGCACTGAAGCTTTCTTT
CATGPTGTEAFF